These 13 T cell receptor beta chains share one sample of origin, sequenced in a study of T cell clonality in common variable immunodeficiency. Antigens for these TCRs are unknown. Using immunoSEQ multiplex PCR, the repertoire was profiled, and TCRdb retains in-frame clones only, with some absent. This sample comprises around 42,000 clones, none seen once only. Whole-study results and caveats: In common variable immunodeficiency, TCR beta chains reportedly carried fewer deletions and N-nucleotide insertions.

The sample comprised peripheral blood mononuclear cells. The receptors originated from a human donor with common variable immunodeficiency.

This clone was seen a few times. The CDR3 extends 3 residues past the end of the read, so its final part is completed from the germline J gene. The chain has TRBV6-2 or TRBV6-3 and TRBJ2-7; TRBD1 matches at 7 bases. V lost 6 bases and J lost 1; bases outside the gene matches: 6. CDR1 is MNHEY, CDR2 SVGEGT, per germline. This CDR3 region has 14 residues. The CDR3 DNA, read in part, is TGTGCCAGCAGCAGGGGACAGCCTTCCTACGAG. It codes for CASSRGQPSYE. The complete CDR3 reads CASSRGQPSYEQYF.

This clone was found many times. CDR3 loop: CASSFRAYTGELFF. The sequenced part of the CDR3 DNA is TGTGCCAGCAGCTTCCGAGCCTACACCGGGGAG. J is TRBJ2-2 and V is TRBV5-5; D unresolved. The read ends 3 residues shy of where the CDR3 ends; the end is completed using the germline J gene. The CDR3 loop spans 14 amino acids. V was cut by 2 bases and J by 3 bases, with 8 bases left in between. Germline V gene data show CDR1 as SGHKS and CDR2 as YYEKEE (reference sequence). Full variable domain (missing parts from reference TRBV5-5 and TRBJ2-2): DAGVTQSPTHLIKTRGQQVTLRCSPISGHKSVSWYQQVLGQGPQFIFQYYEKEERGRGNFPDRFSARQFPNYSSELNVNALLLGDSALYLCASSFRAYTGELFFGEGSRLTVL.

With respect to this clone: The CDR3 end is not reached by the read, which stops 3 residues before it; the germline J gene fills it in. The chain couples TRBV5-5 to TRBJ2-7; 7 positions match TRBD1. After removal of 4 bases from V and 4 bases from J, the junction contained 8 bases not matched to a gene. The CDR3 loop spans 14 amino acids. Germline loops: CDR1 SGHKS, CDR2 YYEKEE (reference sequence). The CDR3 reads CASSAPDREYEQYF. Incomplete CDR3 DNA: TGTGCCAGCAGCGCCCCCGACAGGGAATACGAG.

This clone was seen a handful of times. The sequence runs out 3 residues before the end of the CDR3; the remainder is reconstructed from the germline J gene. The chain links TRBV20-1 to TRBJ2-5; possibly TRBD2 for D (7 bases). This CDR3 is built from 17 residues. CDR1 is DFQATT and CDR2 is SNEGSKA in the germline V gene (reference sequence). V was cut by 3 bases and J by 4 bases, with 24 bases left in between. Here the CDR3 reads CSASSRGASFRGETQYF. Partial CDR3 DNA: TGCAGTGCTAGTTCCCGGGGGGCCTCCTTTAGGGGAGAGACC.

Concerning this clone: Read sequence stops 3 residues before the CDR3 end, and the germline J gene provides the missing end. The chain carries TRBV19 and TRBJ2-7, with 12 bases matching TRBD1. CDR1 is LNHDA and CDR2 is SQIVND in the germline V gene (reference sequence). Trimming removed 8 bases from V and 3 bases from J; junction bases left unmatched: 5. This CDR3 comprises 14 residues. The CDR3 spells CASRGTGGIYEQYF. CDR3 DNA, as far as it was read: TGTGCCAGTCGGGGGACAGGGGGCATCTACGAG.

Worth noting for this clone: The sequence runs out 3 residues before the end of the CDR3; the remainder is reconstructed from the germline J gene. The chain employs TRBV30 and TRBJ2-7, with 8 bases fitting TRBD1. The CDR3 is 18 amino acids. V lost 0 bases, J lost 3 bases, and 16 bases stayed unmatched. The germline CDR1 and CDR2 sequences are GTSNPN and SVGIG (reference sequence). The CDR3 DNA, read in part, is TGTGCCTGGAGTGTCCAGCCAGGGGGCTATCCAAGGGGCTACGAG. Amino acids: CAWSVQPGGYPRGYE. The CDR3, in full, reads CAWSVQPGGYPRGYEQYF.

This clone was observed at least ten times. Read sequence stops 3 residues before the CDR3 end, and the germline J gene provides the missing end. The J gene is TRBJ2-5, the V gene TRBV5-1, with D unresolved. V lost 6 bases to trimming and J lost 5 bases, with 11 bases between them. Germline loops: CDR1 SGHRS, CDR2 YFSETQ. CDR3 length: 12 residues. CDR3 residues: CASKIDRETQYF. The DNA read from the CDR3 is TGCGCCAGCAAGATAGATCGGGAGACC.

This clone was seen ten or more times. Sequencing ends 3 residues short of the CDR3 end; the germline J gene provides the rest. The chain couples TRBV29-1 to TRBJ2-3; D is ambiguous. Germline V gene lookup returns CDR1 SQVTM and CDR2 ANQGSEA. This CDR3 is built from 15 residues. Trimming left V 4 bases short and J 0 bases short, with 14 bases between. The CDR3 is CSVVSQATSTDTQYF. The sequenced CDR3 bases are TGCAGCGTTGTTAGTCAGGCCACTAGCACAGATACG.

This clone was observed a handful of times. The sequenced fragment ends 3 residues before the CDR3 boundary, so the rest is inferred from the germline J gene. The V call is TRBV18, the J call TRBJ2-6; the D gene is possibly TRBD1 (5 bases). Between the trimmed V and J ends, which lost 0 bases and 0 bases, there was a span of 12 bases. CDR3 size: 18 residues. The germline V gene encodes CDR1 KGHSH and CDR2 LQKENI. The DNA read from the CDR3 is TGTGCCAGCTCACCACCGTTGACAGCTCTCTCTGGGGCCAACGTC. Its protein is CASSPPLTALSGANV. The entire CDR3 is CASSPPLTALSGANVLTF.

Concerning this clone itself: The read gets to within 3 residues of the CDR3 end, and the germline J gene fills in the rest. The V gene is TRBV2, the J gene TRBJ1-3, with D unclear. Germline V gene data show CDR1 as SNHLY and CDR2 as FYNNEI. V lost 6 bases, J lost 3 bases, and 6 bases lay in between. This CDR3 has 12 residues. The sequenced CDR3 bases are TGTGCCAGCAGGACAAGTGGAAACACC. Its translation is CASRTSGNT. The entire CDR3 sequence reads CASRTSGNTIYF.

This clone was seen repeatedly, ten times or more. The read comes to an end 3 residues before the CDR3 does, leaving the germline J gene to fill in the end. This chain joins TRBV19 and TRBJ1-1; 8 positions match TRBD1. With 7 bases clipped from V and 3 bases from J, the junction kept 16 bases outside the gene matches. The CDR3 spans 17 residues. Germline assignment: CDR1 LNHDA and CDR2 SQIVND (reference sequence). CDR3 sequence reads: CASTPRVGTGRDTEAFF. The sequenced part of the CDR3 DNA is TGTGCCAGTACTCCTCGCGTGGGGACAGGAAGAGACACTGAA.

This clone was found a few times. The CDR3 goes on 3 residues after the read ends, and that part is filled in from the germline J gene. The rearrangement uses TRBV2 and TRBJ2-5; TRBD2 matches at 11 bases. Germline V gene lookup returns CDR1 SNHLY and CDR2 FYNNEI. The CDR3 length is 16 residues. V trimming: 3 bases; J trimming: 5 bases; junction bases outside the gene matches: 8. CDR3 DNA (partial): TGTGCCAGCAGTGATAGCGGGAGGGCTTATCTGGAGACC. Its protein product is CASSDSGRAYLET. In full, the CDR3 reads CASSDSGRAYLETQYF.

The CDR3 loop reads CASSMTRNSYYGYTF. Incomplete CDR3 DNA: TGTGCCAGTAGTATGACAAGGAACAGCTACTATGGC. V and J are TRBV19 and TRBJ1-2; D is unresolved. The read is 3 residues too short to cover the CDR3 end, so that end is filled in from the germline J gene. Germline V CDR1 and CDR2: LNHDA, SQIVND (reference sequence). This CDR3 is built from 15 residues. Trimming cost V 3 bases and J 3 bases, with 14 bases left between them.